The 9 T cell receptor beta chains below all came from one sample that was sequenced in a study of T-cell memory formation after mild COVID-19. From the 5' RACE reads, TCRdb called clonotypes with MiXCR, one entry per CDR3 protein. The table has roughly 300,000 distinct CDR3 sequences, 15% to 20% seen once. Sequencing was performed on PBMCs or a T cell subset sorted from them (not recorded which). The receptor source for this set is a man between 18 and 35 years old who had mild COVID-19 (a few samples of this study predate the infection). Cell type and time point are not known.

This clonotype has a handful of counts. The J gene is TRBJ2-1, the V gene TRBV9; 14 nucleotides agree with TRBD2. CDR1 and CDR2 (germline): SGDLS, YYNGEE. V lost 0 bases and J lost 10; bases outside the gene matches: 9. The CDR3 extends over 17 amino acids. The CDR3 bases are TGTGCCAGCAGCGTAGCAGTCGGACTAGCGGGGGGACCGGAGCAGTTCTTC. It codes for CASSVAVGLAGGPEQFF.

This chain uses TRBV7-9 with TRBJ2-7; D is possibly TRBD2 (5 bases). Germline V CDR1 and CDR2: SEHNR, FQNEAQ (reference sequence). The germline V and J ends were trimmed by 5 bases and 5 bases, with 19 bases remaining between them. The CDR3 has 15 amino acids. The CDR3 nucleotides read TGTGCCAGCAGCAGCCGGGGAGTCCCGCTCCACGAGCAGTACGTC. Protein: CASSSRGVPLHEQYV.

This clonotype was seen a handful of times. The rearrangement uses TRBV4-2 and TRBJ2-5; D is possibly TRBD2 (6 bases). Trimming took 5 bases from V and 5 from J, leaving 18 bases between them. Germline lookup yields CDR1 LGHNA and CDR2 YNFKEQ. The CDR3 consists of 15 residues. In DNA, the CDR3 is TGTGCCAGCAGCTCAACGTGGAGGGATCGGGAGACCCAGTACTTC. Protein sequence: CASSSTWRDRETQYF.

In its sample, this clonotype was seen a few times. This sequence joins TRBV2 and TRBJ2-6; D is undetermined. This CDR3 has 14 amino acids. V was clipped by 2 bases and J by 2 bases, with 4 bases between them. In germline, CDR1 is SNHLY, CDR2 FYNNEI. The CDR3 coding sequence is TGTGCCAGCAGTGAAACTCCTGGGGCCAACGTCCTGACTTTC. This encodes CASSETPGANVLTF.

Here the CDR3 DNA reads TGTGCCACCAGCAGAGGGGACAGGGGGCATACGCAGTATTTT. Its translation: CATSRGDRGHTQYF. The chain couples TRBV15 to TRBJ2-3; 12 bases fit TRBD1. The germline CDR1 and CDR2 sequences are LNHNV and YYDKDF (reference sequence). This CDR3 has 14 residues. With 1 base clipped from V and 7 bases from J, the junction kept 0 bases outside the gene matches. The variable domain in full, completed from reference TRBV15 and TRBJ2-3, reads DAMVIQNPRYQVTQFGKPVTLSCSQTLNHNVMYWYQQKSSQAPKLLFHYYDKDFNNEADTPDNFQSRRPNTSFCFLDIRSPGLGDTAMYLCATSRGDRGHTQYFGPGTRLTVL.

The sample holds a few counts of this clonotype. The V call is TRBV5-1, the J call TRBJ2-1; 7 nucleotides align to TRBD1. CDR1 and CDR2 from the germline V gene are SGHRS and YFSETQ. J was trimmed by 3 bases and V by 7 bases; bases with no gene match: 7. The CDR3 has 14 residues. CDR3 in amino acids: CASPADRNYNEQFF. In DNA form, the CDR3 reads TGCGCCAGCCCTGCGGACAGGAACTACAATGAGCAGTTCTTC.

Notes on this clonotype: The conserved closing phenylalanine or tryptophan is absent in this CDR3, likely reflecting a read error. The V call is TRBV6-6, the J call TRBJ1-2; 8 bases agree with TRBD1. V dropped 6 bases and J dropped 3; count of bases not matched to a gene: 6. This CDR3 has 14 amino acids. Germline CDR1 reads MNHNY; CDR2 reads SVGAGI (reference sequence). The CDR3 bases are TGTGCCAGCAGCAATTACAGGGGGTACTATGGCTACACCTTA. It specifies CASSNYRGYYGYTL.

The rearrangement links TRBV6-6 to TRBJ2-2, with D possibly matching TRBD1 (6 bases). This CDR3 has 16 residues. Trimming shortened V by 6 bases and J by 3 bases, and 17 bases separated the two germline ends. Germline values: CDR1 MNHNY, CDR2 SVGAGI (reference sequence). The CDR3 sequence: CASRAGQSGDTGELFF. In nucleotides, the CDR3 is TGTGCCAGCAGAGCTGGACAGTCCGGGGACACCGGGGAGCTGTTTTTT.

The chain links TRBV6-6 to TRBJ2-2; D may be TRBD1 (5 bases). Germline V gene sequence: CDR1 MNHNY, CDR2 SVGAGI (reference sequence). This CDR3 has 15 residues. The V and J ends lost 2 bases and 4 bases respectively, with 11 bases between them. The DNA for the CDR3 is TGTGCCAGCAGTTACGTGGGGCTCGGCACCGGGGAGCTGTTTTTT. Translated, it gives CASSYVGLGTGELFF.